Below, 25 T cell receptor beta chains from the same sample are listed, as sequenced in a study of shared clonotypes between healthy human individuals. CD45RO-negative, CCR7-positively selected cells formed the naive CD8 fraction, excluding terminally differentiated effector memory CD45RA+ cells. The protocol was immunoSEQ multiplex PCR, while the TCRdb copy is restricted to in-frame clones and leaves out a portion. The sample lists some 2 million clones; about 95% were seen once. Sequenced: naive CD8+ T cells sorted from blood. These receptors all stem from a man between 18 and 29 years old in good health.

This clone has just one count. The V and J genes are TRBV19 and TRBJ2-2, with a weak D call TRBD2 (5 bases). The CDR3 sequence is 15 residues long. CDR1 and CDR2 (germline): LNHDA, SQIVND (reference sequence). V was shortened by 5 bases and J by 8 bases, with 18 bases between the two germline ends. CDR3 nucleotide sequence: TGTGCCAGTAGTGTGGGAGATACCTTTCAGGGGGAGCTGTTTTTT. It yields the protein CASSVGDTFQGELFF.

The rearrangement links TRBV7-8 to TRBJ2-3; 7 nucleotides agree with TRBD2. The length of the CDR3 is 16 residues. CDR1 SGHVS and CDR2 FQNEAQ come from the germline V gene. The V segment lost 5 bases and the J segment 0 bases; nucleotides outside the gene matches: 8. The CDR3 protein is CASSPRLALSTDTQYF. The DNA for the CDR3 is TGTGCCAGCAGCCCCCGACTAGCCCTTAGCACAGATACGCAGTATTTT.

The table lists this clone with a count of one. The same CDR3 also results from other DNA sequences found in this sample. V and J are TRBV5-6 and TRBJ2-7, with D unresolved. The germline V and J ends were trimmed by 0 bases and 0 bases, with 7 bases remaining between them. Germline loops: CDR1 SGHDT, CDR2 YYEEEE. The CDR3 runs 14 residues. The CDR3 is CASSLDPSSYEQYF. The CDR3, as DNA: TGTGCCAGCAGCTTGGACCCCAGCTCCTACGAGCAGTACTTC.

The chain combines TRBV7-9 with TRBJ1-2, with 7 bases fitting TRBD1. V lost 7 bases to trimming and J lost 3 bases; unmatched junction nucleotides: 5. CDR1 and CDR2 (germline): SEHNR, FQNEAQ (reference sequence). CDR3 length: 13 residues. CDR3 sequence (DNA): TGTGCCAGCACCCGACAGGGTGACTATGGCTACACCTTC. It encodes CASTRQGDYGYTF. Together with reference TRBV7-9 and TRBJ1-2, the CDR3 gives the full variable domain: DTGVSQNPRHKITKRGQNVTFRCDPISEHNRLYWYRQTLGQGPEFLTYFQNEAQLEKSRLLSDRFSAERPKGSFSTLEIQRTEQGDSAMYLCASTRQGDYGYTFGSGTRLTVV.

V usage is TRBV10-2 and J usage is TRBJ1-1; no clear D. Per germline, CDR1 WSHSY and CDR2 SAAADI. V was shortened by 0 bases and J by 6 bases, with 11 bases between the two germline ends. There are 14 residues in the CDR3. CDR3 amino acids: CASSESVVVPEAFF. The CDR3 coding sequence is TGCGCCAGCAGTGAGTCGGTGGTGGTGCCTGAAGCTTTCTTT.

J is TRBJ2-5 and V is TRBV19; perhaps TRBD2 as D (5 bases). Deletions cut 2 bases from V and 3 bases from J, with 16 bases between. The germline V gene encodes CDR1 LNHDA and CDR2 SQIVND (reference sequence). This CDR3 has 16 residues. The CDR3, as DNA: TGTGCCAGTAGTATAAGCGTCTCGGGGTGGGAAGAGACCCAGTACTTC. Its translation: CASSISVSGWEETQYF.

The chain joins TRBV21-1 to TRBJ1-4. TRBV21-1 is assigned pseudogene status. The CDR3 has 15 amino acids. This CDR3 reads CASSARPGWRQKLFF. The CDR3 DNA reads TGTGCCAGCAGCGCGCGACCGGGGTGGAGGCAAAAACTGTTTTTT.

This rearrangement joins TRBV7-9 to TRBJ2-7; either TRBD1 or TRBD2 may supply D (5 bases each). CDR1 is SEHNR, CDR2 FQNEAQ, per germline (reference sequence). The CDR3 is 14 residues long. V lost 2 bases, J lost 6 bases, and 14 bases lay in between. DNA of the CDR3: TGTGCCAGCAGCTTAAAGGGCGGTGGGACCGAGCAGTACTTC. Its translation: CASSLKGGGTEQYF.

The chain joins TRBV9 to TRBJ1-2; TRBD1 is a possible D gene (6 bases). This CDR3 comprises 14 residues. V lost 4 bases and J lost 4, with 14 bases in between. From germline, CDR1 is SGDLS and CDR2 YYNGEE. The CDR3 protein is CASSPQGSFYGYTF. The DNA for the CDR3 is TGTGCCAGCAGCCCCCAGGGGAGTTTCTATGGCTACACCTTC.

V gene TRBV7-9 combines with J gene TRBJ2-7; D gene uncertain. CDR3 length: 15 amino acids. V was clipped by 5 bases and J by 4 bases, with 18 bases between them. The V gene's germline CDR1 is SEHNR and CDR2 FQNEAQ (reference sequence). CDR3 bases: TGTGCCAGCAGCCCTCCTCCCCCCGGCGGTTACGAGCAGTACTTC. This codes for CASSPPPPGGYEQYF.

The V call is TRBV10-3, the J call TRBJ2-7, with 8 bases aligning to TRBD2. This CDR3 region has 11 residues. The ends lost 6 bases at V and 5 bases at J; junction bases unmatched: 0. Germline CDR1 reads ENHRY; CDR2 reads SYGVKD. The CDR3 loop is CAIRLADEQYF. The CDR3 bases are TGTGCCATCAGACTAGCGGACGAGCAGTACTTC.

The rearrangement joins TRBV19 to TRBJ2-1; D perhaps matches TRBD2 (5 bases). The length of the CDR3 is 15 residues. Germline lookup yields CDR1 LNHDA and CDR2 SQIVND (reference sequence). The ends were cut back, 7 bases at V and 3 bases at J, with 16 bases in the middle. CDR3 DNA: TGTGCCAGTAATGGGCCTGAGGGCAACTACAATGAGCAGTTCTTC. Protein: CASNGPEGNYNEQFF.

On this clone: Other DNA sequences of this sample code for an identical CDR3. The chain is built from TRBV6-1 and TRBJ2-7; 8 bases are shared with TRBD1. J was trimmed by 1 base and V by 1 base; bases with no gene match: 0. Germline CDR1 is MNHNS and CDR2 is SASEGT. This CDR3 has 14 residues. The CDR3 loop is CASSEGQGSYEQYF. The CDR3 coding sequence is TGTGCCAGCAGTGAAGGACAGGGGTCCTACGAGCAGTACTTC.

There are a few counts of this clone. The V call is TRBV4-1, the J call TRBJ1-2; D possibly corresponds to TRBD1 (5 bases). Per germline, CDR1 MGHRA and CDR2 YSYEKL. This CDR3 comprises 14 residues. The V and J ends lost 0 bases and 4 bases respectively, with 9 bases between them. The CDR3 protein is CASSQEAGSYGYTF. DNA of the CDR3: TGCGCCAGCAGCCAAGAGGCAGGGAGCTATGGCTACACCTTC.

This clone has only one observation. J is TRBJ1-6 and V is TRBV4-1, with 7 bases fitting TRBD1. This CDR3 contains 16 residues. Germline loops: CDR1 MGHRA, CDR2 YSYEKL. The V gene end was trimmed by 0 bases and the J gene end by 4 bases; junction bases not matched to a gene: 3. The CDR3 coding sequence is TGCGCCAGCAGCCAAGAGGGGACAGCTTATAATTCACCCCTCCACTTT. Its protein product is CASSQEGTAYNSPLHF.

The chain carries TRBV4-2 and TRBJ2-6, with a possible D match to TRBD2 (6 bases). The V end was cut by 0 bases, the J end by 3 bases, with 18 bases between. The CDR3 is 19 amino acids. The germline V gene has CDR1 LGHNA and CDR2 YNFKEQ. CDR3 protein: CASSQDGTDSLFGANVLTF. CDR3 nucleotides: TGTGCCAGCAGCCAAGATGGGACTGACAGCCTCTTTGGGGCCAACGTCCTGACTTTC.

The J gene is TRBJ2-1, the V gene TRBV4-3; 11 bases fit TRBD2. Trimming at V came to 1 base and at J to 0 bases, leaving 14 bases not matched to a gene. This CDR3 has 21 residues. The V gene's germline CDR1 is LGHNA and CDR2 YSLEER. The CDR3 protein is CASSQVEGGLAERSSYNEQFF. CDR3 DNA sequence: TGCGCCAGCAGCCAAGTGGAGGGGGGACTAGCGGAACGGAGCTCCTACAATGAGCAGTTCTTC.

The V call is TRBV15, the J call TRBJ2-2; 9 bases align to TRBD2. The CDR3 covers 18 residues. Germline V gives CDR1 LNHNV, CDR2 YYDKDF (reference sequence). Trimming cost V 3 bases and J 4 bases; bases outside gene matches: 12. The CDR3 sequence: CATSSDLFLAGTTGELFF. CDR3 bases: TGTGCCACCAGCAGTGATTTATTCCTAGCGGGGACCACCGGGGAGCTGTTTTTT.

The chain is built from TRBV19 and TRBJ2-7, with D possibly being TRBD1 (5 bases). Trimming stripped 5 bases from V and 5 bases from J, with 22 bases between. The CDR3 length is 16 residues. Germline assignment: CDR1 LNHDA and CDR2 SQIVND (reference sequence). In DNA form, the CDR3 reads TGTGCCAGTAGTCCCCAAAGGCAGGGCGTCATGCACGAGCAGTACTTC. It codes for CASSPQRQGVMHEQYF.

The rearrangement links TRBV5-6 to TRBJ2-7; 7 bases line up with TRBD1. CDR3 length: 14 residues. In germline, CDR1 is SGHDT, CDR2 YYEEEE. J was trimmed by 4 bases and V by 1 base; bases with no gene match: 5. CDR3 in amino acids: CASSLKDRAYEQYF. Here the CDR3 DNA reads TGTGCCAGCAGCTTGAAAGACAGGGCGTACGAGCAGTACTTC.

The chain is built from TRBV27 and TRBJ2-7; no firm D call. V lost 2 bases and J lost 6, with 20 bases in between. Per germline, CDR1 MNHEY and CDR2 SMNVEV (reference sequence). This CDR3 is built from 16 residues. Here the CDR3 DNA reads TGTGCCAGCAGTTTAATAATTGGCAGTAGGACCGCCGAGCAGTACTTC. It is translated as CASSLIIGSRTAEQYF.

The gene calls are TRBV2 and TRBJ1-3; TRBD1 aligns across 7 bases. The CDR3 extends over 16 amino acids. Germline V lookup: CDR1 SNHLY, CDR2 FYNNEI. V shed 11 bases and J 0 bases; nucleotides not matched to a gene: 13. DNA for the CDR3: TGTGCCTCCCACGATCCCGGACAGGTCTCTGGAAACACCATATATTTT. It specifies CASHDPGQVSGNTIYF.

On this clone: Distinct nucleotide sequences in the sample also encode this CDR3. The chain combines TRBV7-9 with TRBJ2-5; 10 nucleotides line up with TRBD2. The length of the CDR3 is 14 residues. J gave up 5 bases and V 2 bases, and 2 bases lay outside the gene matches. The germline V gene has CDR1 SEHNR and CDR2 FQNEAQ (reference sequence). DNA of the CDR3: TGTGCCAGCAGCTTACTAGCGGGGGAGGAGACCCAGTACTTC. Its translation is CASSLLAGEETQYF.

This clone was counted only a few times. The chain employs TRBV10-1 and TRBJ1-5; possible D gene TRBD1, 6 bases. The germline gives CDR1 WNHNN, CDR2 SYGVQD (reference sequence). The CDR3 covers 15 residues. V dropped 2 bases and J dropped 4 bases, with 12 bases sitting between them. The CDR3 region has the DNA TGCGCCAGCAGTGAGGGGGGGCTGGGAAATCAGCCCCAGCATTTT. It codes for CASSEGGLGNQPQHF.

This sequence joins TRBV27 and TRBJ1-1; D ambiguous. The germline V gene encodes CDR1 MNHEY and CDR2 SMNVEV (reference sequence). There are 15 residues in the CDR3. V lost 0 bases and J lost 3, with 11 bases in between. The CDR3 region has the DNA TGTGCCAGCAGTTTATCTGCAGGTTCGTACACTGAAGCTTTCTTT. This translates into CASSLSAGSYTEAFF.